The 29 T cell receptor beta chains listed next were all sequenced from one sample in a study of control samples from healthy donors and cancer patients. The assay was immunoSEQ multiplex PCR, and TCRdb's table has in-frame clones only and misses some. This sample has 100,000 to 150,000 clones, with 80% to 95% found just once. The source material was PBMCs. The receptors were gathered from a man older than 75 with head and neck cancer.

J is TRBJ2-3 and V is TRBV30, with a weak D call TRBD2 (7 bases). Trimming left V 3 bases short and J 0 bases short, with 13 bases between. CDR3 size: 15 residues. The germline V gene encodes CDR1 GTSNPN and CDR2 SVGIG (reference sequence). CDR3 loop: CAWRWGGASTDTQYF. Written as DNA, the CDR3 is TGTGCCTGGAGGTGGGGGGGGGCTAGCACAGATACGCAGTATTTT. Complete variable domain (other parts from reference TRBV30 and TRBJ2-3): SQTIHQWPATLVQPVGSPLSLECTVEGTSNPNLYWYRQAAGRGLQLLFYSVGIGQISSEVPQNLSASRPQDRQFILSSKKLLLSDSGFYLCAWRWGGASTDTQYFGPGTRLTVL.

The chain is built from TRBV29-1 and TRBJ1-6; D unclear. V lost 4 bases and J lost 6, with 13 bases in between. Looked up from germline, CDR1 is SQVTM and CDR2 is ANQGSEA. The CDR3 covers 14 residues. The CDR3: CSVGVPGSNSPLHF. The DNA of the CDR3 is TGCAGCGTTGGAGTCCCTGGGAGTAATTCACCCCTCCACTTT. Based on the CDR3 plus reference TRBV29-1 and TRBJ1-6, the full variable domain is SAVISQKPSRDICQRGTSLTIQCQVDSQVTMMFWYRQQPGQSLTLIATANQGSEATYESGFVIDKFPISRPNLTFSTLTVSNMSPEDSSIYLCSVGVPGSNSPLHFGNGTRLTVT.

The chain links TRBV7-9 to TRBJ1-6; TRBD1 matches 8 bases. The CDR3 totals 15 residues. After removal of 5 bases from V and 7 bases from J, the junction contained 7 bases not matched to a gene. The V gene's germline CDR1 is SEHNR and CDR2 FQNEAQ (reference sequence). CDR3 amino acids: CASSQGQGGNSPLHF. CDR3 in DNA: TGTGCCAGCAGCCAAGGACAGGGAGGGAATTCACCCCTCCACTTT.

The V and J genes are TRBV5-1 and TRBJ2-5, with D uncertain. The CDR3 consists of 17 residues. CDR1 is SGHRS and CDR2 is YFSETQ in the germline V gene. Trimming left V 5 bases short and J 3 bases short, with 23 bases between. This CDR3 reads CASRVSIGMVQEETQYF. The CDR3 DNA reads as TGCGCCAGCAGAGTTTCCATCGGAATGGTCCAGGAAGAGACCCAGTACTTC. Full variable domain (remainder filled in from reference TRBV5-1 and TRBJ2-5): KAGVTQTPRYLIKTRGQQVTLSCSPISGHRSVSWYQQTPGQGLQFLFEYFSETQRNKGNFPGRFSGRQFSNSRSEMNVSTLELGDSALYLCASRVSIGMVQEETQYFGPGTRLLVL.

This clone occurred once. This chain connects TRBV24-1 to TRBJ2-5; D may correspond to TRBD1 or TRBD2 (5 bases each). Germline V CDR1 and CDR2: KGHDR, SFDVKD. CDR3 size: 13 residues. V was trimmed by 4 bases and J by 9 bases, leaving 14 bases between them. CDR3 bases: TGTGCCACCAGTGAGGGACCCTTTCCCCCCCAGTACTTC. This sequence encodes CATSEGPFPPQYF.

This sequence joins TRBV6-5 and TRBJ1-1; D is unclear. Germline V CDR1 and CDR2: MNHEY, SVGAGI. The CDR3 contains 13 residues. V dropped 6 bases and J dropped 7 bases, with 15 bases sitting between them. CDR3 bases: TGTGCCAGCAGGAGGCTTGCTTCAGGTGAAGCTTTCTTT. Residues: CASRRLASGEAFF.

The V call is TRBV10-1, the J call TRBJ2-7; D gene ambiguous. Trimming removed 2 bases from V and 3 bases from J, with 14 bases in between. This CDR3 spans 15 amino acids. The germline V gene encodes CDR1 WNHNN and CDR2 SYGVQD (reference sequence). CDR3 region: CASSEVPRDDYEQYF. The CDR3 DNA sequence: TGCGCCAGCAGTGAGGTTCCCCGTGACGACTACGAGCAGTACTTC.

The chain employs TRBV5-1 and TRBJ2-7; perhaps TRBD2 as D (6 bases). In germline, CDR1 is SGHRS, CDR2 YFSETQ. The germline V and J ends were trimmed by 3 bases and 0 bases, with 19 bases remaining between them. The CDR3 runs 17 residues. The CDR3 is CASSYRPARESSYEQYF. In DNA form, the CDR3 reads TGCGCCAGCAGCTACCGGCCGGCGCGGGAAAGCTCCTACGAGCAGTACTTC. Complete variable domain (other parts from reference TRBV5-1 and TRBJ2-7): KAGVTQTPRYLIKTRGQQVTLSCSPISGHRSVSWYQQTPGQGLQFLFEYFSETQRNKGNFPGRFSGRQFSNSRSEMNVSTLELGDSALYLCASSYRPARESSYEQYFGPGTRLTVT.

The J gene is TRBJ2-3, the V gene TRBV19; a possible D gene is TRBD2 (7 bases). This CDR3 contains 13 residues. The germline V and J ends were trimmed by 10 bases and 3 bases, with 14 bases remaining between them. Germline V lookup: CDR1 LNHDA, CDR2 SQIVND (reference sequence). CDR3 in DNA: TGTGCCACCTCCGGGGGGCAGACAGATACGCAGTATTTT. Its translation: CATSGGQTDTQYF.

CDR3 nucleotides: TGTGCCAGCAGCTTAGGGGGAGGGGGCAGTTACGAGCAGTACTTC. Residues: CASSLGGGGSYEQYF. The chain recombines TRBV7-6 with TRBJ2-7; possibly TRBD1 or TRBD2 for D (7 bases each). This CDR3 comprises 15 residues. Per germline, CDR1 SGHVS and CDR2 FNYEAQ. The V end lost 1 base, the J end lost 4 bases, and 14 bases lay between the germline ends.

V gene TRBV28 combines with J gene TRBJ2-1; tentative D call: TRBD2 (6 bases). The CDR3 extends over 15 amino acids. CDR1 and CDR2 (germline): MDHEN, SYDVKM. Trimming took off 1 base at V and 4 bases at J, with 11 bases between the two ends. As DNA, the CDR3 is TGTGCCAGCAGTTTATTGACGGGACTTTACAATGAGCAGTTCTTC. Amino acid sequence: CASSLLTGLYNEQFF. The full variable domain, with the rest looked up from reference TRBV28 and TRBJ2-1, is DVKVTQSSRYLVKRTGEKVFLECVQDMDHENMFWYRQDPGLGLRLIYFSYDVKMKEKGDIPEGYSVSREKKERFSLILESASTNQTSMYLCASSLLTGLYNEQFFGPGTRLTVL.

The chain is built from TRBV19 and TRBJ2-5; 8 bases line up with TRBD2. Trimming at V came to 2 bases and at J to 6 bases, leaving 5 bases not matched to a gene. This CDR3 spans 14 amino acids. The V gene's germline CDR1 is LNHDA and CDR2 SQIVND (reference sequence). The CDR3 DNA reads TGTGCCAGTAGTATAACGCGGGAGGCCAAGACCCAGTACTTC. Residues: CASSITREAKTQYF.

This chain uses TRBV12-3 or TRBV12-4 with TRBJ2-7; unclear D gene. V lost 4 bases and J 4 bases, leaving 8 bases between the germline ends. The CDR3 has 12 amino acids. CDR3 nucleotides: TGTGCCAGCAGTTACCCGGGTTACGAGCAGTACTTC. Translating gives CASSYPGYEQYF.

The chain has TRBV4-3 and TRBJ2-1, with TRBD1 matching over 9 bases. Germline V CDR1 and CDR2: LGHNA, YSLEER. The CDR3 has 15 amino acids. V shed 0 bases, J shed 7 bases, and the junction held 4 bases outside the gene matches. The DNA of the CDR3 is TGCGCCAGCAGCCAAGATCGACAGGGGGGGAATGAGCAGTTCTTC. It yields the protein CASSQDRQGGNEQFF.

The J gene is TRBJ1-5, the V gene TRBV23-1, with D possibly matching TRBD1 (5 bases). TRBV23-1 is designated an ORF whose function remains uncertain. V was pared by 0 bases and J by 0 bases, with 18 bases between. The CDR3 is made up of 19 amino acids. The DNA for the CDR3 is TGCGCCAGCAGTCAATCTCGGGGCCTAAAGTCATATAGCAATCAGCCCCAGCATTTT. This codes for CASSQSRGLKSYSNQPQHF.

This chain connects TRBV9 to TRBJ2-3; D assignment may be TRBD1 or TRBD2 (6 bases each). The V end lost 4 bases, the J end lost 6 bases, and 15 bases lay between the germline ends. Germline loops: CDR1 SGDLS, CDR2 YYNGEE. The CDR3 totals 14 residues. The DNA for the CDR3 is TGTGCCAGCAGCAGAGGGGGGAGCCAGGATACGCAGTATTTT. Translated, it gives CASSRGGSQDTQYF.

V gene TRBV5-6 combines with J gene TRBJ2-3, with 8 bases matching TRBD2. Germline V gene data show CDR1 as SGHDT and CDR2 as YYEEEE. V trimming: 0 bases; J trimming: 8 bases; junction bases outside the gene matches: 14. The CDR3 has 17 residues. CDR3 in amino acids: CASSLGPAGALPGTQYF. The CDR3 DNA follows: TGTGCCAGCAGCTTGGGCCCAGCGGGGGCCCTACCGGGTACGCAGTATTTT.

The chain carries TRBV9 and TRBJ2-6; no clear D gene. V shed 4 bases and J shed 0 bases, with 11 bases lying between them. Germline V gene sequence: CDR1 SGDLS, CDR2 YYNGEE. This CDR3 has 16 residues. As DNA, the CDR3 is TGTGCCAGCAGCACACAAGTTTTCTCTGGGGCCAACGTCCTGACTTTC. The encoded protein is CASSTQVFSGANVLTF.

This clone was recorded only once. The chain carries TRBV7-8 and TRBJ2-1; no definite D call. The germline V gene has CDR1 SGHVS and CDR2 FQNEAQ. There are 19 residues in the CDR3. Trimming removed 0 bases at V and 0 bases at J, with 18 bases between. The CDR3 coding sequence is TGTGCCAGCAGCTTAGCGGGAAAACTTCTCATTAGCTCCTACAATGAGCAGTTCTTC. Protein product: CASSLAGKLLISSYNEQFF. Based on the CDR3 plus reference TRBV7-8 and TRBJ2-1, the full variable domain is GAGVSQSPRYKVAKRGQDVALRCDPISGHVSLFWYQQALGQGPEFLTYFQNEAQLDKSGLPSDRFFAERPEGSVSTLKIQRTQQEDSAVYLCASSLAGKLLISSYNEQFFGPGTRLTVL.

The chain recombines TRBV6-6 with TRBJ2-7; D call uncertain. This CDR3 comprises 13 residues. Germline V gene data show CDR1 as MNHNY and CDR2 as SVGAGI (reference sequence). The ends were cut back, 7 bases at V and 0 bases at J, with 10 bases in the middle. In DNA form, the CDR3 reads TGTGCCAGCAAGAAGGGAAGCTCCTACGAGCAGTACTTC. This gives the protein CASKKGSSYEQYF.

V gene TRBV6-5 combines with J gene TRBJ1-2; a possible D gene is TRBD1 (5 bases). There are 13 residues in the CDR3. The germline gives CDR1 MNHEY, CDR2 SVGAGI. The V end lost 2 bases, the J end lost 11 bases, and 15 bases lay between the germline ends. The CDR3: CASSYGAAGGYTF. CDR3 in DNA: TGTGCCAGCAGTTACGGGGCAGCCGGAGGATACACCTTC.

The chain combines TRBV3-1 (or the pseudogene TRBV3-2) with TRBJ2-7; D gene unclear. Germline loops: CDR1 LGHDT, CDR2 YNNKEL (reference sequence). The CDR3 totals 13 residues. V was pared by 3 bases and J by 9 bases, with 15 bases between. CDR3 sequence: CASSHVPPVGQYF. Here the CDR3 DNA reads TGTGCCAGCAGCCACGTCCCCCCCGTGGGGCAGTACTTC.

This rearrangement joins TRBV10-3 to TRBJ2-3; 9 nucleotides match TRBD2. Germline loops: CDR1 ENHRY, CDR2 SYGVKD. CDR3 length: 17 residues. J gave up 0 bases and V 1 base, and 5 bases lay outside the gene matches. The DNA for the CDR3 is TGTGCCATCAGTGAGTTTGAGAGCGGGGGGAGCACAGATACGCAGTATTTT. It yields the protein CAISEFESGGSTDTQYF.

The J gene is TRBJ1-5, the V gene TRBV4-3; D unresolved. V lost 0 bases to trimming and J lost 2 bases, with 11 bases between them. Germline CDR1 and CDR2: LGHNA and YSLEER. The CDR3 length is 16 residues. CDR3 DNA: TGCGCCAGCAGCCAAGATATAGGGTCGGGCAATCAGCCCCAGCATTTT. Its translation: CASSQDIGSGNQPQHF.

The chain is built from TRBV18 and TRBJ1-6, with D maybe TRBD1 (5 bases). V was cut by 6 bases and J by 5 bases, with 20 bases left in between. Germline-derived CDR1 and CDR2 are KGHSH and LQKENI. This CDR3 contains 17 residues. CDR3 amino acids: CASSGIASGQNNSPLHF. Written as DNA, the CDR3 is TGTGCCAGCTCCGGTATTGCTTCAGGACAAAATAATTCACCCCTCCACTTT.

The chain uses TRBV7-9 and TRBJ2-5; D ambiguous. Germline CDR1 is SEHNR and CDR2 is FQNEAQ (reference sequence). The V and J ends lost 5 bases and 1 base respectively, with 11 bases between them. This CDR3 region has 14 residues. The CDR3 loop is CASSLGQLQETQYF. The CDR3, as DNA: TGTGCCAGCAGCCTCGGGCAGCTCCAAGAGACCCAGTACTTC.

V gene TRBV19 combines with J gene TRBJ1-4; D call uncertain. Looked up from germline, CDR1 is LNHDA and CDR2 is SQIVND (reference sequence). Trimming pared 5 bases from V and 2 bases from J, leaving 15 bases between. The CDR3 covers 16 residues. CDR3 DNA: TGTGCCAGTAGTGGCCGGCTCCCGGCGACTAATGAAAAACTGTTTTTT. The encoded protein is CASSGRLPATNEKLFF. Full variable domain (rest looked up from reference TRBV19 and TRBJ1-4): DGGITQSPKYLFRKEGQNVTLSCEQNLNHDAMYWYRQDPGQGLRLIYYSQIVNDFQKGDIAEGYSVSREKKESFPLTVTSAQKNPTAFYLCASSGRLPATNEKLFFGSGTQLSVL.

Only a few counts were recorded for this clone. The J gene is TRBJ2-5, the V gene TRBV5-1; D might be TRBD1 (6 bases). V lost 3 bases and J lost 2, with 17 bases in between. The CDR3 is 16 amino acids. Germline CDR1 is SGHRS and CDR2 is YFSETQ. The CDR3 DNA sequence: TGCGCCAGCAGCTCTGGCTTGGGGGCAGGTCAAGAGACCCAGTACTTC. Amino acid sequence: CASSSGLGAGQETQYF. The variable domain in full, with the rest retrieved from reference TRBV5-1 and TRBJ2-5, is KAGVTQTPRYLIKTRGQQVTLSCSPISGHRSVSWYQQTPGQGLQFLFEYFSETQRNKGNFPGRFSGRQFSNSRSEMNVSTLELGDSALYLCASSSGLGAGQETQYFGPGTRLLVL.

The chain uses TRBV7-9 and TRBJ1-2; 8 bases fit TRBD1. This CDR3 is built from 16 residues. With V trimmed by 2 bases and J by 5 bases, 10 bases remained unmatched. Germline-derived CDR1 and CDR2 are SEHNR and FQNEAQ (reference sequence). CDR3 sequence: CASSLKDREITYGYTF. The DNA for the CDR3 is TGTGCCAGCAGCTTAAAGGACAGGGAGATAACTTATGGCTACACCTTC.